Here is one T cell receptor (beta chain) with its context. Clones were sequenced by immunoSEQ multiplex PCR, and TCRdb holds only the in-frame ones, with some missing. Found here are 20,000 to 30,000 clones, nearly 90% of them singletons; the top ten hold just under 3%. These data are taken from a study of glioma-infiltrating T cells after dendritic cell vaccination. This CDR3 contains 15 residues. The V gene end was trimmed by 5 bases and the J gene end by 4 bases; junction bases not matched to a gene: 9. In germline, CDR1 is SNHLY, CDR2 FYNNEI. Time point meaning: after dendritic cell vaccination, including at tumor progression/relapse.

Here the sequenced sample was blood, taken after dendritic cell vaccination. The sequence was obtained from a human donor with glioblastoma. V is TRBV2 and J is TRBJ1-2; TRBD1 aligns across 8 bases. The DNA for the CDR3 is TGTGCCAGCAGTTCCAGGACAGGGAAATCCTATGGCTACACCTTC. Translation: CASSSRTGKSYGYTF. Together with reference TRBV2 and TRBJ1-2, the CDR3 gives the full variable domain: EPEVTQTPSHQVTQMGQEVILRCVPISNHLYFYWYRQILGQKVEFLVSFYNNEISEKSEIFDDQFSVERPDGSNFTLKIRSTKLEDSAMYFCASSSRTGKSYGYTFGSGTRLTVV.